Sequencing of this T cell receptor beta chain was carried out in a study of blood T cell repertoires in COVID-19. Study in general: Sites in the United States, Italy and Spain provided acute and convalescent COVID-19 samples. PBMCs, B-cell-depleted T cells, or T cells were the source of the cDNA or gDNA that made up the material.

Per the original methods: How many nucleated cells were present was estimated from reference gene primer amplification. Sequencing was performed with immunoSEQ multiplex PCR; in TCRdb, only in-frame clones are kept and a portion is missing. V, J and clone size are taken as reported in that table, and D and trimming were inferred from the DNA itself. This table has more than 85,000 clones, 88% appearing once. Sequences were obtained from peripheral blood. This receptor was identified in an elderly woman with acute or convalescent COVID-19.

The CDR3, as DNA: TGTGCCAGTAGAGAGCGGGAGAGACCCTGGGAGTTCTTC. It codes for CASRERERPWEFF. The gene calls are TRBV19 and TRBJ2-1; TRBD2 aligns across 8 bases. The germline V gene has CDR1 LNHDA and CDR2 SQIVND (reference sequence). V gave up 6 bases and J gave up 14 bases; unmatched junction bases: 12. The CDR3 extends over 13 amino acids.